Below, one T cell receptor beta chain is given with its context. Its matching antigen is unknown. PCR used 60 Vbeta primers and 13 Jbeta primers. Sequencing was performed with immunoSEQ multiplex PCR; in TCRdb, only in-frame clones are kept and a portion is missing. The sample lists 140,000 to 150,000 clones, approximately 80% occurring once. This sample is drawn from a study of cytomegalovirus exposure and HLA in healthy donors. The study, taken as a whole, reports: An Asian-associated ancestry cluster reportedly showed fewer N-insertions than the approximately 600-donor mean in a later analysis. Follow-up analysis seemed to connect common viral pathogens with several of the most significant clusters identified. In a later analysis, HLA-associated TCR beta chains were more clonally expanded than equally common others.

The V end was cut by 6 bases, the J end by 3 bases, with 6 bases between. The V gene's germline CDR1 is LNHDA and CDR2 SQIVND (reference sequence). The CDR3 sequence is 12 residues long. This rearrangement joins TRBV19 to TRBJ1-5; D is ambiguous. Sequenced: PBMCs. The TCR was taken from a woman between 18 and 29 years old in good health and CMV-seropositive. CDR3: CASSRVNQPQHF. Written as DNA, the CDR3 is TGTGCCAGTAGCCGGGTCAATCAGCCCCAGCATTTT.